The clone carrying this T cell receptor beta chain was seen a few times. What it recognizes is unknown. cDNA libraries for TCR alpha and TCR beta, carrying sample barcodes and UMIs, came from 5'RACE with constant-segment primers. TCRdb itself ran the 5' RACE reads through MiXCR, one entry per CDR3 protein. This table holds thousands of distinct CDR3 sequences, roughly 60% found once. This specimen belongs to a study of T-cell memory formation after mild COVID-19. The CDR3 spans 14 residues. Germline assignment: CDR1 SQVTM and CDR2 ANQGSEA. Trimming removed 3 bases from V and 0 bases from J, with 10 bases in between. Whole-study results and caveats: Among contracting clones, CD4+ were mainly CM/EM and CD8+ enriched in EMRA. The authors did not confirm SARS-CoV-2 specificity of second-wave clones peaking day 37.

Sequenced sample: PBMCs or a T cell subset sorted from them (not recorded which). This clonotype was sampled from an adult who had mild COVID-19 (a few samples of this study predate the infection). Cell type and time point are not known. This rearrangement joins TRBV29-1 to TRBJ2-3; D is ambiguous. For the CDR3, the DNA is TGCAGCGTTGATTTATCTTCTAGCACAGATACGCAGTATTTT. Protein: CSVDLSSSTDTQYF.